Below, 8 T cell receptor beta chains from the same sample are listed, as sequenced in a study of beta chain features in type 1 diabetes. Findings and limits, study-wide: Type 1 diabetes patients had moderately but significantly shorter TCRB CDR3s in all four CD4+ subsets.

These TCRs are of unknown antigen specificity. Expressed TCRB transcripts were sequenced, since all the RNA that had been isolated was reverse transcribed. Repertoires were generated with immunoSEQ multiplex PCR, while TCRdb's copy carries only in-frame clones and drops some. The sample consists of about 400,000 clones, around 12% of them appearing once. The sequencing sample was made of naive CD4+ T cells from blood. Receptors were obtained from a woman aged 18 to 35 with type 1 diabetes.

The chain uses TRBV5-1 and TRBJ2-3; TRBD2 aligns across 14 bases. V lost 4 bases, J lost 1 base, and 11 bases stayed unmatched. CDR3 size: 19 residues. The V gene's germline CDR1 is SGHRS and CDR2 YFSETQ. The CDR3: CASSRATSGRADGTDTQYF. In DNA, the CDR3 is TGCGCCAGCAGCCGAGCGACTAGCGGGAGGGCCGATGGCACAGATACGCAGTATTTT.

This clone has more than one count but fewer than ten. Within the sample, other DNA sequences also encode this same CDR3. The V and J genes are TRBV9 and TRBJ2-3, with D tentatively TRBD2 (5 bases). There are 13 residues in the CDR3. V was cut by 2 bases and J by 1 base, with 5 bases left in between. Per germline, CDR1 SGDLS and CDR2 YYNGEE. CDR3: CASSVGGTDTQYF. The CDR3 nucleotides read TGTGCCAGCAGCGTCGGGGGCACAGATACGCAGTATTTT.

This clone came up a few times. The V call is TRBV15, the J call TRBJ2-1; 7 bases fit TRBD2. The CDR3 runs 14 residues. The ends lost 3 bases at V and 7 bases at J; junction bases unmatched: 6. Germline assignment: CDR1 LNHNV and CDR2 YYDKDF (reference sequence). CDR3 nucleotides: TGTGCCACCAGCAGGGGTCAAGCGGGGAATGAGCAGTTCTTC. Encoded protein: CATSRGQAGNEQFF.

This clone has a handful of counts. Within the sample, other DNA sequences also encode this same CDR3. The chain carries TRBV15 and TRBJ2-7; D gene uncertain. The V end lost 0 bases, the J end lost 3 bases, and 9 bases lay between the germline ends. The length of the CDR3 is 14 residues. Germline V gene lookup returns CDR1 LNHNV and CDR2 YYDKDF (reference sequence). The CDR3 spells CATSRDRVGYEQYF. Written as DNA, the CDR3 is TGTGCCACCAGCAGAGATCGGGTCGGCTACGAGCAGTACTTC.

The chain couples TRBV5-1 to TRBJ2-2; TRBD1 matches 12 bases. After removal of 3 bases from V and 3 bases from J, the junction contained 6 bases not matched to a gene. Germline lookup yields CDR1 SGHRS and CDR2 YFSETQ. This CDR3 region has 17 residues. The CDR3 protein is CASSSGTGGAYTGELFF. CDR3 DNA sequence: TGCGCCAGCAGCTCCGGGACAGGGGGCGCGTACACCGGGGAGCTGTTTTTT.

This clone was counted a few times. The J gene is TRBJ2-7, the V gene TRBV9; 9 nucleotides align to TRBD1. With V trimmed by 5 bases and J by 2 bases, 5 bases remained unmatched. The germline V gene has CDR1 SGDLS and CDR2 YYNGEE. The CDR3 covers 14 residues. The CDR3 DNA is TGTGCCAGCAGTCCGGGACAGGGAACCTACGAGCAGTACTTC. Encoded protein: CASSPGQGTYEQYF. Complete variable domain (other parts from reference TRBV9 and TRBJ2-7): DSGVTQTPKHLITATGQRVTLRCSPRSGDLSVYWYQQSLDQGLQFLIQYYNGEERAKGNILERFSAQQFPDLHSELNLSSLELGDSALYFCASSPGQGTYEQYFGPGTRLTVT.

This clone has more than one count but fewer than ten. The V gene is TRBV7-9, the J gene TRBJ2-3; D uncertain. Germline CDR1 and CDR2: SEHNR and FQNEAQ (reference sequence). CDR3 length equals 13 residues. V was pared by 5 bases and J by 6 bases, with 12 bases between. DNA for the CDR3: TGTGCCAGCAGCACAGTCCCGTCGGATACGCAGTATTTT. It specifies CASSTVPSDTQYF.

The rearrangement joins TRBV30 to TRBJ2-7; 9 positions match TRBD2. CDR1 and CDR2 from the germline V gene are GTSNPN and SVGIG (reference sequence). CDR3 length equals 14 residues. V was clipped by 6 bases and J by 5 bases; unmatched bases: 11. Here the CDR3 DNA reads TGTGCCTGTAGTTCGACTAGCGGATTCCACGAGCAGTACTTC. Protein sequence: CACSSTSGFHEQYF. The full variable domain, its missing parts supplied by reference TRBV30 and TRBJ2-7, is SQTIHQWPATLVQPVGSPLSLECTVEGTSNPNLYWYRQAAGRGLQLLFYSVGIGQISSEVPQNLSASRPQDRQFILSSKKLLLSDSGFYLCACSSTSGFHEQYFGPGTRLTVT.